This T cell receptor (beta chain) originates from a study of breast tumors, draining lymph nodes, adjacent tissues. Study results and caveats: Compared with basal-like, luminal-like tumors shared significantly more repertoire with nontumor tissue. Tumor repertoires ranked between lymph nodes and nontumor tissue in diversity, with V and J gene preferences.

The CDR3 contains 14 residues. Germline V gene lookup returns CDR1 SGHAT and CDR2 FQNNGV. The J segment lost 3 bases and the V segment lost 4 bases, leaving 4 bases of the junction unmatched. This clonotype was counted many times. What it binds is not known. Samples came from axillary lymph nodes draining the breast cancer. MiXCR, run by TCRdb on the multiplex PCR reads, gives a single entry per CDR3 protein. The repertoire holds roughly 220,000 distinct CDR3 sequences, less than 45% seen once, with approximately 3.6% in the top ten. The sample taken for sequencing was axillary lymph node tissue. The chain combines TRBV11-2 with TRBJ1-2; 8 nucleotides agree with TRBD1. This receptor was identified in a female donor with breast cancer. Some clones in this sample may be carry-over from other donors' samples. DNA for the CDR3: TGTGCCAGCAGCTCCTCGGACAGGGACTATGGCTACACCTTC. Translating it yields CASSSSDRDYGYTF.